This record covers a single TCR beta chain. Assay: immunoSEQ multiplex PCR; the TCRdb copy retains only in-frame clones and omits some. Of around 200,000 clones in the sample, about nine tenths are singletons; the top ten hold about 2.6%. This entry belongs to a study of blood T cell repertoires in COVID-19. This CDR3 region has 12 residues. Trimming removed 1 base at V and 5 bases at J, with 5 bases between. Per germline, CDR1 LNHNV and CDR2 YYDKDF (reference sequence). The chain is built from TRBV15 and TRBJ2-5; unclear D gene. The specimen was PBMCs or T cells enriched from blood (not recorded which). The origin of this receptor is a woman aged 25 to 45 who had recovered from COVID-19. The DNA of the CDR3 is TGTGCCACCAGCAGAGTCCGGGAGACCCAGTACTTC. Residues: CATSRVRETQYF.